One sample yielded the 18 T cell receptor beta chains listed below, sequenced in a study of T cells in Graves' hyperthyroidism and ophthalmopathy. RNA transcripts yielded amplified TCR beta CDR3 regions. HTBI primers were used for first-round RT-PCR of the TCR CDR3. TCRdb re-called the multiplex PCR reads through MiXCR, storing one row per CDR3 protein. The table includes about 590,000 distinct CDR3 sequences, approximately 15% detected once. The sample was blood. The receptors were gathered from a woman under 30 with Graves' ophthalmopathy.

This clonotype was recorded many times. This rearrangement joins TRBV7-2 to TRBJ2-1, with TRBD1 identical over 9 bases. CDR1 and CDR2 from the germline V gene are SGHTA and FQGNSA. The trim removed 6 bases at V and 3 bases at J, leaving 18 bases unmatched. There are 19 residues in the CDR3. The CDR3 spells CASRIPPGQGPSSYNEQFF. In DNA, the CDR3 is TGTGCCAGCAGAATCCCACCGGGACAGGGTCCTTCGAGCTACAATGAGCAGTTCTTC.

This clonotype was observed many times. The rearrangement uses TRBV20-1 and TRBJ2-1; D gene uncertain. This CDR3 contains 14 residues. V was pared by 8 bases and J by 0 bases, with 14 bases between. Germline-derived CDR1 and CDR2 are DFQATT and SNEGSKA (reference sequence). CDR3 nucleotide sequence: TGCAGTTTCCAGAGGCCCGGCTCCTACAATGAGCAGTTCTTC. It codes for CSFQRPGSYNEQFF.

This clonotype was found many times. The rearrangement links TRBV27 to TRBJ2-7; D gene unclear. V was shortened by 2 bases and J by 2 bases, with 7 bases between the two germline ends. This CDR3 has 13 amino acids. Germline CDR1 reads MNHEY; CDR2 reads SMNVEV (reference sequence). CDR3 protein: CASSLQAPYEQYF. CDR3 DNA sequence: TGTGCCAGCAGTTTACAGGCACCCTACGAGCAGTACTTC.

The chain joins TRBV19 to TRBJ1-2; 12 nucleotides line up with TRBD1. CDR3 length: 15 amino acids. After removal of 5 bases from V and 3 bases from J, the junction contained 4 bases not matched to a gene. Per germline, CDR1 LNHDA and CDR2 SQIVND (reference sequence). CDR3 in DNA: TGTGCCAGTAGTGCGGGACAGGGGGCGTACTATGGCTACACCTTC. This sequence encodes CASSAGQGAYYGYTF.

This chain joins TRBV6-2 or TRBV6-3 and TRBJ2-1, with TRBD2 matching 16 bases. The CDR3 loop spans 17 amino acids. After removal of 5 bases from V and 8 bases from J, the junction contained 9 bases not matched to a gene. The germline V gene has CDR1 MNHEY and CDR2 SVGEGT. CDR3 protein: CASSRPGTSGRAHEQFF. The CDR3 coding sequence is TGTGCCAGCAGTAGACCCGGGACTAGCGGGAGGGCCCATGAGCAGTTCTTC.

This clonotype was picked up a small number of times. The V and J genes are TRBV5-6 and TRBJ1-2; a possible D gene is TRBD1 (5 bases). The CDR3 covers 13 residues. Germline lookup yields CDR1 SGHDT and CDR2 YYEEEE. The germline V and J ends were trimmed by 3 bases and 13 bases, with 19 bases remaining between them. CDR3 in amino acids: CASSSAGRSMSTF. Written as DNA, the CDR3 is TGTGCCAGCAGCTCCGCAGGGAGGTCAATGTCCACCTTC.

In DNA, the CDR3 is TGTGCCATCAGTGAGAACAGGGCCTACACCGGGGAGCTGTTTTTT. Its protein product is CAISENRAYTGELFF. The genes are TRBV10-3 and TRBJ2-2; tentatively, D is TRBD1 (6 bases). Germline-derived CDR1 and CDR2 are ENHRY and SYGVKD. CDR3 length: 15 residues. V was trimmed by 2 bases and J by 3 bases, leaving 10 bases between them.

The chain combines TRBV4-3 with TRBJ1-2; TRBD1 might be the D (6 bases). Germline V gene lookup returns CDR1 LGHNA and CDR2 YSLEER. The CDR3 loop spans 14 amino acids. V was clipped by 2 bases and J by 4 bases, with 11 bases between them. The CDR3 bases are TGCGCCAGCAGCCAAAAAACAGGGCGCTATGGCTACACCTTC. Translating gives CASSQKTGRYGYTF.

This clonotype was detected a few times. The CDR3 DNA sequence: TGTGCCAGCAGCCCCGCAGTGCAGGGACCCTACGAGCAGTACTTC. Amino acid sequence: CASSPAVQGPYEQYF. The chain employs TRBV6-1 and TRBJ2-7; either TRBD1 or TRBD2 may fit D (5 bases each). Germline CDR1 MNHNS, CDR2 SASEGT. The CDR3 is 15 amino acids. Trimming left V 6 bases short and J 2 bases short, with 17 bases between.

This clonotype was detected many times. J is TRBJ2-7 and V is TRBV3-1, with D unclear. Germline CDR1 reads LGHDT; CDR2 reads YNNKEL (reference sequence). V dropped 1 base and J dropped 7 bases, with 14 bases sitting between them. This CDR3 has 14 residues. CDR3 sequence (DNA): TGTGCCAGCAGCCAAGTAGTCGCAGTGGGGGAGCAGTACTTC. It translates to CASSQVVAVGEQYF.

Ten or more counts support this clonotype. V is TRBV18 and J is TRBJ2-1; 8 bases fit TRBD2. The V segment lost 3 bases and the J segment 8 bases; nucleotides outside the gene matches: 6. Germline V CDR1 and CDR2: KGHSH, LQKENI. CDR3 length equals 14 residues. For the CDR3, the DNA is TGTGCCAGCTCACCTCTAGCGGGTTTCGATGAGCAGTTCTTC. It codes for CASSPLAGFDEQFF.

At least ten counts were recorded for this clonotype. V usage is TRBV6-2 or TRBV6-3 and J usage is TRBJ2-1; D may be TRBD2 (5 bases). This CDR3 has 15 residues. The germline V and J ends were trimmed by 2 bases and 5 bases, with 13 bases remaining between them. In germline, CDR1 is MNHEY, CDR2 SVGEGT. CDR3 protein: CASSYTPEADNEQFF. In nucleotides, the CDR3 is TGTGCCAGCAGTTACACCCCGGAGGCCGACAATGAGCAGTTCTTC.

This clonotype was detected only a few times. This chain links TRBV7-8 with TRBJ1-3; no clear D gene. The ends were cut back, 0 bases at V and 1 base at J, with 13 bases in the middle. The CDR3 spans 17 residues. The germline V gene has CDR1 SGHVS and CDR2 FQNEAQ. CDR3 in DNA: TGTGCCAGCAGCTTAGCGCACGGGTTCCAATCTGGAAACACCATATATTTT. Amino acids: CASSLAHGFQSGNTIYF.

This clonotype was seen many times. The V and J genes are TRBV12-3 or TRBV12-4 and TRBJ2-1; TRBD1 matches 7 bases. V was pared by 3 bases and J by 9 bases, with 8 bases of the junction left unmatched. There are 14 residues in the CDR3. CDR3 residues: CASSFGQELSEQFF. CDR3 DNA sequence: TGTGCCAGCAGTTTTGGACAGGAACTAAGTGAGCAGTTCTTC.

At least ten counts were recorded for this clonotype. The chain is built from TRBV7-2 and TRBJ2-3; 7 positions agree with TRBD1. The V and J ends lost 1 base and 7 bases, in that order; junction bases with no gene match: 5. This CDR3 spans 14 amino acids. The germline V gene has CDR1 SGHTA and CDR2 FQGNSA. The CDR3 DNA is TGTGCCAGCAGCTTAGAAACAGGGGCCAATACGCAGTATTTT. This encodes CASSLETGANTQYF. The full variable domain, completed using reference TRBV7-2 and TRBJ2-3, is GAGVSQSPSNKVTEKGKDVELRCDPISGHTALYWYRQSLGQGLEFLIYFQGNSAPDKSGLPSDRFSAERTGGSVSTLTIQRTQQEDSAVYLCASSLETGANTQYFGPGTRLTVL.

The gene calls are TRBV28 and TRBJ1-5, with D perhaps TRBD1 (5 bases). The CDR3 is made up of 15 amino acids. Between the trimmed V and J ends, which lost 4 bases and 2 bases, there was a span of 12 bases. The germline V gene has CDR1 MDHEN and CDR2 SYDVKM. As DNA, the CDR3 is TGTGCCAGCAGTTGCAGGGACGGTCGCAATCAGCCCCAGCATTTT. This gives the protein CASSCRDGRNQPQHF.

This clonotype has a handful of counts. V is TRBV11-2 and J is TRBJ1-3; unclear D gene. Trimming removed 0 bases from V and 7 bases from J, with 7 bases in between. There are 13 residues in the CDR3. Germline lookup yields CDR1 SGHAT and CDR2 FQNNGV. CDR3 nucleotides: TGTGCCAGCAGCTTAGAGTTCCGGAACACCATATATTTT. It specifies CASSLEFRNTIYF.

This clonotype was counted ten times or more. The chain joins TRBV24-1 to TRBJ2-3; 8 positions agree with TRBD2. The germline V gene encodes CDR1 KGHDR and CDR2 SFDVKD. V was clipped by 4 bases and J by 2 bases; unmatched bases: 4. The length of the CDR3 is 15 residues. The CDR3 loop reads CATSDPGGPTDTQYF. In DNA, the CDR3 is TGTGCCACCAGTGACCCGGGAGGGCCCACAGATACGCAGTATTTT.